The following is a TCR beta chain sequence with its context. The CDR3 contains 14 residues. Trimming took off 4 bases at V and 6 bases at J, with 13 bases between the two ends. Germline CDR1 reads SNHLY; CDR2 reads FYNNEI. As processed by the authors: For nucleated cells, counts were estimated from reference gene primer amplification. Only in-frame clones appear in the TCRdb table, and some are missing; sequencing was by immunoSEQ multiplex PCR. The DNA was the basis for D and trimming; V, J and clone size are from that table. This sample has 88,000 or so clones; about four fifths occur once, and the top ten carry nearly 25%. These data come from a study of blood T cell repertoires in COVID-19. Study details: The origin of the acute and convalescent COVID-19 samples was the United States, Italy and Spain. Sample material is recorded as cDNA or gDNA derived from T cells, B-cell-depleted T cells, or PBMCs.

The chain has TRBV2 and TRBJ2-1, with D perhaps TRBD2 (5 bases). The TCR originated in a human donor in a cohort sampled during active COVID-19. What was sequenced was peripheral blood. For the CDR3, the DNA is TGTGCCAGCAGTGGCGACTGGCTAGCCAATGAGCAGTTCTTC. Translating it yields CASSGDWLANEQFF.